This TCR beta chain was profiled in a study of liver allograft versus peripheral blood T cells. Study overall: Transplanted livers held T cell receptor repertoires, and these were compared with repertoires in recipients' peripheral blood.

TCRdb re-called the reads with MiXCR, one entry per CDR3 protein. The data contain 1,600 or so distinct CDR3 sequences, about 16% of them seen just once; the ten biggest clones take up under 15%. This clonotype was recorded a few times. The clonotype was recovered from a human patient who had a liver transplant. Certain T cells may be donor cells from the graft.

Here the CDR3 DNA reads TGTGCCAGCAGCTTCCTAGGGACAAAAACTAACTATGGCTACACCTTC. As protein: CASSFLGTKTNYGYTF. This chain connects TRBV7-9 to TRBJ1-2; TRBD1 might be the D (6 bases). The CDR3 has 16 amino acids. Deletions cut 3 bases from V and 0 bases from J, with 14 bases between. CDR1 is SEHNR and CDR2 is FQNEAQ in the germline V gene (reference sequence).